Listed below are T cell receptor beta chains from one sample, sequenced in a study of graft-versus-host responses after intestinal transplantation. Antigens for these TCRs are unknown. TCRdb's table, derived via immunoSEQ multiplex PCR, lists solely in-frame clones and lacks some. The data hold about 100,000 clones, with roughly 84% observed a single time. The sequencing used unstimulated CD4+ T cells sorted from spleen or lymph node cells, collected before transplant. Receptors were obtained from a human donor who was the organ donor for an intestinal transplant. The CDR3 runs from the conserved cysteine through the conserved F or W. A D gene is named only where the DNA matches it firmly. Expanded clones are given a class, and other clones once, few, many or no size at all.

V gene	D gene	J gene	clone size	CDR3 protein	CDR3 DNA
TRBV28	NA	TRBJ2-7	once	CASRSSVTYEQYF	TGTGCCAGCAGATCGAGTGTCACCTACGAGCAGTACTTC
TRBV29-1	NA	TRBJ2-1	NA	CSVGWGEQFF	TGCAGCGTTGGATGGGGGGAGCAGTTCTTC
TRBV11-1	NA	TRBJ2-2	NA	CASSSDTGELFF	TGTGCCAGCAGCTCCGACACCGGGGAGCTGTTTTTT
TRBV5-5	TRBD1	TRBJ1-1	NA	CASSPGTANTEAFF	TGTGCCAGCAGCCCCGGGACAGCTAACACTGAAGCTTTCTTT
TRBV6-1	NA	TRBJ1-2	NA	CATGRGSRGYTF	TGTGCCACCGGTCGAGGGTCGCGGGGCTACACCTTC
TRBV18	TRBD1	TRBJ1-1	NA	CASSPDRSLTEAFF	TGTGCCAGCTCGCCGGACAGGTCCCTCACTGAAGCTTTCTTT
TRBV7-5	NA	TRBJ2-7	once	CVRSFRADRGHEQYF	TGTGTCAGAAGCTTCCGAGCGGACAGGGGCCACGAGCAGTACTTC
TRBV10-3	NA	TRBJ2-7	NA	CAISNGTYEQYF	TGTGCCATCAGCAACGGGACCTACGAGCAGTACTTC
TRBV30	TRBD2	TRBJ2-2	NA	CACKTSGSNTGELFF	TGTGCCTGTAAGACTAGCGGTTCGAACACCGGGGAGCTGTTTTTT
TRBV10-1	TRBD2	TRBJ2-3	NA	CASREGLAGTDTQYF	TGCGCCAGCAGGGAGGGTCTAGCGGGTACAGATACGCAGTATTTT
TRBV6-1	NA	TRBJ1-1	NA	CASSTVWNTEAFF	TGTGCCAGCAGTACAGTATGGAACACTGAAGCTTTCTTT
TRBV18	NA	TRBJ1-5	NA	CASSPVQNNQPQHF	TGTGCCAGCTCACCCGTACAGAACAATCAGCCCCAGCATTTT
TRBV5-4	NA	TRBJ1-6	NA	CASSLGPGSYNSPLHF	TGTGCCAGCAGCTTGGGGCCGGGATCCTATAATTCACCCCTCCACTTT
TRBV28	TRBD2	TRBJ2-7	NA	CASRGGLRAYEQYF	TGTGCCAGCAGGGGGGGGTTACGAGCCTACGAGCAGTACTTC
TRBV7-6	TRBD2	TRBJ2-1	NA	CASSPEAGGPNEQFF	TGTGCCAGCAGCCCCGAGGCGGGGGGGCCCAATGAGCAGTTCTTC
TRBV5-1	NA	TRBJ1-2	NA	CASSLEAAYGYTF	TGCGCCAGCAGCTTGGAGGCAGCTTATGGCTACACCTTC
TRBV5-6	NA	TRBJ1-2	NA	CASSSGTFGYTF	TGTGCCAGCAGCTCCGGGACATTCGGCTACACCTTC
TRBV6-5	TRBD1	TRBJ1-6	NA	CASSYGQGGHSPLHF	TGTGCCAGCAGCTATGGACAGGGGGGGCATTCACCCCTCCACTTT
TRBV11-2	TRBD1	TRBJ1-1	once	CASSFRTGGMDTEAFF	TGTGCCAGCAGCTTTCGGACAGGGGGCATGGACACTGAAGCTTTCTTT
TRBV7-6	TRBD1	TRBJ2-1	NA	CASSLGGQVPFF	TGTGCCAGCAGCTTAGGGGGACAGGTTCCGTTCTTC
TRBV6-1	NA	TRBJ2-2	once	CASSGPGWRGTGELFF	TGTGCCAGCAGTGGCCCAGGGTGGAGAGGAACCGGGGAGCTGTTTTTT
TRBV13	TRBD1	TRBJ1-5	NA	CASSLGQGAQPQHF	TGTGCCAGCAGCTTAGGGCAGGGGGCTCAGCCCCAGCATTTT
TRBV1	NA	TRBJ2-5	NA	CTSSHQETQYF	TGCACCAGCAGCCACCAAGAGACCCAGTACTTC
TRBV30	NA	TRBJ1-6	NA	CAWSVQGGNSPLHF	TGTGCCTGGAGTGTACAGGGTGGGAATTCACCCCTCCACTTT
TRBV18	TRBD1	TRBJ2-7	NA	CASSPLAGQGNEQYF	TGTGCCAGCTCACCACTCGCAGGACAGGGTAACGAGCAGTACTTC
TRBV30	NA	TRBJ2-2	NA	CAWSPARGIANTGELFF	TGTGCCTGGAGTCCCGCCAGGGGAATCGCGAACACCGGGGAGCTGTTTTTT
TRBV2	TRBD1	TRBJ2-7	few	CASSDSTGTGVYEQYF	TGTGCCAGCAGTGATTCCACTGGGACAGGAGTCTACGAGCAGTACTTC
TRBV27	TRBD1	TRBJ1-1	NA	CASSLDRQNTEAFF	TGTGCCAGCAGTTTGGACAGGCAGAACACTGAAGCTTTCTTT
TRBV5-8	NA	TRBJ2-2	NA	CASSLWAAGELFF	TGTGCCAGCAGCTTGTGGGCAGCCGGGGAGCTGTTTTTT
TRBV28	TRBD2	TRBJ2-7	NA	CASTPGGSSYEQYF	TGTGCCAGCACCCCCGGGGGGTCCTCCTACGAGCAGTACTTC
TRBV5-1	NA	TRBJ2-4	NA	CASSPLRQDLKNIQYF	TGCGCCAGCAGCCCCCTAAGACAGGACTTGAAAAACATTCAGTACTTC
TRBV18	NA	TRBJ1-6	NA	CASSPALETNSPLHF	TGTGCCAGCTCACCTGCTCTCGAGACCAATTCACCCCTCCACTTT
TRBV18	NA	TRBJ1-5	NA	CASSPSGGNQPQHF	TGTGCCAGCTCACCATCAGGAGGAAATCAGCCCCAGCATTTT
TRBV6-6	NA	TRBJ2-3	NA	CASSYSKAGTMQYF	TGTGCCAGCAGTTACTCGAAGGCAGGGACCATGCAGTATTTT
TRBV6-4	NA	TRBJ2-2	NA	CASSEKGGTGELFF	TGTGCCAGCAGTGAAAAGGGAGGCACCGGGGAGCTGTTTTTT
TRBV6-5	NA	TRBJ1-6	NA	CASSGGTYNSPLHF	TGTGCCAGCAGCGGGGGGACCTATAATTCACCCCTCCACTTT
TRBV7-9	NA	TRBJ1-6	NA	CASSLGGERGSPLHF	TGTGCCAGCAGCTTAGGGGGGGAAAGGGGCTCACCCCTCCACTTT
TRBV7-8	TRBD1	TRBJ2-7	NA	CASSSPGTGRAYEQYF	TGTGCCAGCAGCTCACCGGGGACAGGTAGAGCCTACGAGCAGTACTTC
TRBV2	TRBD1	TRBJ1-1	once	CARSRTGSPEAFF	TGTGCCAGAAGCAGGACAGGGAGTCCTGAAGCTTTCTTT
TRBV25-1	NA	TRBJ1-1	NA	CASSEPGNTEAFF	TGTGCCAGCAGTGAACCTGGGAACACTGAAGCTTTCTTT
TRBV6-5	TRBD1	TRBJ1-2	NA	CASSYSGTGHYGYTF	TGTGCCAGCAGTTACTCGGGGACAGGCCACTATGGCTACACCTTC
TRBV10-3	NA	TRBJ1-5	NA	CAISDNAGNQPQHF	TGTGCCATCAGTGATAACGCGGGGAATCAGCCCCAGCATTTT
TRBV2	NA	TRBJ1-5	NA	CASSENGNFNSNQPQHF	TGTGCCAGCAGTGAAAATGGGAATTTTAATAGCAATCAGCCCCAGCATTTT
TRBV5-1	NA	TRBJ2-7	NA	CASSRSGIRGVGLVQQYF	TGCGCCAGCAGCCGGAGCGGTATTCGCGGGGTCGGGCTTGTGCAGCAGTACTTC
TRBV27	NA	TRBJ2-3	NA	CASSFDPFSTQYF	TGTGCCAGCAGTTTTGACCCCTTCTCTACGCAGTATTTT
TRBV6-6	TRBD1	TRBJ1-4	NA	CASILPQGGDEKLFF	TGTGCCAGCATCCTGCCTCAGGGGGGGGATGAAAAACTGTTTTTT
TRBV19	NA	TRBJ2-7	NA	CASSIRGGSFIYEQYF	TGTGCCAGTAGTATAAGGGGGGGCAGCTTCATCTACGAGCAGTACTTC
TRBV6-1	NA	TRBJ2-7	NA	CASSQRGGGYEQYF	TGTGCCAGCAGCCAAAGGGGGGGAGGCTACGAGCAGTACTTC
TRBV9	TRBD2	TRBJ2-2	once	CASSVEASGGLSGELFF	TGTGCCAGCAGCGTAGAGGCTAGCGGGGGGTTGTCCGGGGAGCTGTTTTTT
TRBV6-5	TRBD1	TRBJ2-1	NA	CASSYGDRYNEQFF	TGTGCCAGCAGTTACGGGGACAGATACAATGAGCAGTTCTTC
TRBV30	NA	TRBJ1-1	NA	CARNPLPSTEAFF	TGTGCCCGCAACCCCCTCCCGAGTACTGAAGCTTTCTTT
TRBV5-6	TRBD1	TRBJ1-5	NA	CASSSKGQGMKPQHF	TGTGCCAGCAGCTCAAAGGGACAGGGGATGAAGCCCCAGCATTTT
TRBV4-2	TRBD1	TRBJ1-4	NA	CASSQDRGGGRENEKLFF	TGTGCCAGCAGCCAAGATCGGGGAGGGGGCCGAGAAAATGAAAAACTGTTTTTT
TRBV13	TRBD2	TRBJ2-7	NA	CASSLRGGGPYEQYF	TGTGCCAGCAGCCTCAGGGGCGGGGGGCCCTACGAGCAGTACTTC
TRBV6-1	NA	TRBJ1-5	NA	CASSERGRQPQHF	TGTGCCAGCAGTGAAAGGGGACGTCAGCCCCAGCATTTT